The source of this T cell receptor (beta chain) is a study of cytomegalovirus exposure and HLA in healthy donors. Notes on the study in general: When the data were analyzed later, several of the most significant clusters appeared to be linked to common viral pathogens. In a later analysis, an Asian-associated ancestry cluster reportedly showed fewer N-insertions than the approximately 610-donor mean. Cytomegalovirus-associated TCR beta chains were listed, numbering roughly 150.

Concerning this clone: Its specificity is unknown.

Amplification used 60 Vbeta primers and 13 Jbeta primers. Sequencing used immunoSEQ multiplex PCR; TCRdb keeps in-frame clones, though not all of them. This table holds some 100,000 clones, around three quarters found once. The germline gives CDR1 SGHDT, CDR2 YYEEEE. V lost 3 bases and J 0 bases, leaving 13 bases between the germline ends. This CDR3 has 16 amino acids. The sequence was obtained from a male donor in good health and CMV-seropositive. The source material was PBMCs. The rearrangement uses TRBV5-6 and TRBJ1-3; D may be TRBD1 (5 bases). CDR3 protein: CASSSGAGYSGNTIYF. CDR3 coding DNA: TGTGCCAGCAGCTCTGGGGCAGGGTACTCTGGAAACACCATATATTTT.